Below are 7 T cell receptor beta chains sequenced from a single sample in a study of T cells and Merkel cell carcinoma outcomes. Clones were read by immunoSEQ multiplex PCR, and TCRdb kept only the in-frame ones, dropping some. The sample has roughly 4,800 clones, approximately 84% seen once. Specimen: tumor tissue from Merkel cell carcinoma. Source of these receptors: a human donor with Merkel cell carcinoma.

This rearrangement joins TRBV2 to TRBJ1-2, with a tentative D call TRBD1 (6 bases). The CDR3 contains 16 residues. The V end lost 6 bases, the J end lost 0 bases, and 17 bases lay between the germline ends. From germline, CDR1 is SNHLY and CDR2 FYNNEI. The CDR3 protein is CASSRTQGPSNYGYTF. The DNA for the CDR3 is TGTGCCAGCAGCCGGACGCAGGGGCCCTCTAACTATGGCTACACCTTC.

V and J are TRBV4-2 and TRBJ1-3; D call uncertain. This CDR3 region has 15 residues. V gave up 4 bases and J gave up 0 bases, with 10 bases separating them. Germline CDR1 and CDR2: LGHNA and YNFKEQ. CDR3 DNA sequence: TGTGCCAGCAGCCCCGGACCGAGCTCTGGAAACACCATATATTTT. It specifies CASSPGPSSGNTIYF.

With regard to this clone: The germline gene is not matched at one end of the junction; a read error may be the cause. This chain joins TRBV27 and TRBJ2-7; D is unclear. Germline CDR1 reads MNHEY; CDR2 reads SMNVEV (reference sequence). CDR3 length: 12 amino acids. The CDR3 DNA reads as TGTGCCAGCAGGCGTTGGGCCTACGAGCAGTATTTC. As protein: CASRRWAYEQYF.

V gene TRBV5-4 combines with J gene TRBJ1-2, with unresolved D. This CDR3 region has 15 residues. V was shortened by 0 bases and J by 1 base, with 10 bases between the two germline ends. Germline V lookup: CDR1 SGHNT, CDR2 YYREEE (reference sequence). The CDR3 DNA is TGTGCCAGCAGCTTGGCCGGTGTTAGTAACTATGGCTACACCTTC. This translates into CASSLAGVSNYGYTF. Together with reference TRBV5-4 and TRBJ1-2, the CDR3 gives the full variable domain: ETGVTQSPTHLIKTRGQQVTLRCSSQSGHNTVSWYQQALGQGPQFIFQYYREEENGRGNFPPRFSGLQFPNYSSELNVNALELDDSALYLCASSLAGVSNYGYTFGSGTRLTVV.

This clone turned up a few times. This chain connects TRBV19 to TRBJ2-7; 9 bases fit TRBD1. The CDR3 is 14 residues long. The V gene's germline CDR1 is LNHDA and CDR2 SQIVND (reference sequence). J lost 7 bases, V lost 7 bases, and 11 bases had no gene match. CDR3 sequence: CASTPGQGHGEQYF. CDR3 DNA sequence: TGTGCCAGTACCCCGGGACAGGGACATGGAGAGCAGTACTTC.

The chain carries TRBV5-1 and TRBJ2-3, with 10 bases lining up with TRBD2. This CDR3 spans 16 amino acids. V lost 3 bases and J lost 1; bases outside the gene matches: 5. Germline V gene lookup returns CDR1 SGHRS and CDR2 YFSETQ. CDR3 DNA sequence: TGCGCCAGCAGCTCAGGGCTAGCGGGGGGCACAGATACGCAGTATTTT. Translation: CASSSGLAGGTDTQYF.

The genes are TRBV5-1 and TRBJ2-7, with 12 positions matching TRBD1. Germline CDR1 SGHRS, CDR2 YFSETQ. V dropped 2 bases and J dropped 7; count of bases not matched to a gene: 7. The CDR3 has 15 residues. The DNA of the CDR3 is TGCGCCAGCAGCTTAGGGGACAGGGGGCGTCGGGAGCAGTACTTC. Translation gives CASSLGDRGRREQYF.